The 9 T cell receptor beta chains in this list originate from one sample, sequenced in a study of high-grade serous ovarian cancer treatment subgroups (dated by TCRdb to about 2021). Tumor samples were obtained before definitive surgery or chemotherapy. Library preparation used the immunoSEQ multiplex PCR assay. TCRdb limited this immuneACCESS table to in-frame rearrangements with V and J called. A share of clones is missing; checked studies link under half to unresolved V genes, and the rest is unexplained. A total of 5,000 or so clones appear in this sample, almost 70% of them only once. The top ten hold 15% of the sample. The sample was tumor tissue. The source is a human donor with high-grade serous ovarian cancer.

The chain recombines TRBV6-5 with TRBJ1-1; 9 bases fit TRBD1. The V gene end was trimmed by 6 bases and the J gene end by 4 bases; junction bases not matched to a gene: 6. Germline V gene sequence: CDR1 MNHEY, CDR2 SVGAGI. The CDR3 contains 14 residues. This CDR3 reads CASRLQGAVTEAFF. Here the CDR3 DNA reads TGTGCCAGCAGATTACAGGGGGCTGTCACTGAAGCTTTCTTT.

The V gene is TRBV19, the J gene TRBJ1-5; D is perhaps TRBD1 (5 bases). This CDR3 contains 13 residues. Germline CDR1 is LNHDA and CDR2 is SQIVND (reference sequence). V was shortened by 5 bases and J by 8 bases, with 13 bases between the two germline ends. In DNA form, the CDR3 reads TGTGCCAGTAGTCCAAACCTCAGGGAGCCCCAGCATTTT. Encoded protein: CASSPNLREPQHF.

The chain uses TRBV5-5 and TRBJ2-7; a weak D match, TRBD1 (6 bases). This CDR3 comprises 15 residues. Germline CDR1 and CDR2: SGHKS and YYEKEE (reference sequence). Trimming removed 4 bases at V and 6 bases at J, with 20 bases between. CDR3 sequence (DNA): TGTGCCAGCAGCCTCGAACCTACAGGGTATGGCGAGCAGTACGTC. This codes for CASSLEPTGYGEQYV.

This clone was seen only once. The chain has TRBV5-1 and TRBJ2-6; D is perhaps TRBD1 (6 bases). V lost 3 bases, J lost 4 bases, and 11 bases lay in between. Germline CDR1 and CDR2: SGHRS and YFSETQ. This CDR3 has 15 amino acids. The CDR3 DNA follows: TGCGCCAGCAGCTACCGGACAGCCGGGGCCAACGTCCTGACTTTC. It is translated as CASSYRTAGANVLTF.

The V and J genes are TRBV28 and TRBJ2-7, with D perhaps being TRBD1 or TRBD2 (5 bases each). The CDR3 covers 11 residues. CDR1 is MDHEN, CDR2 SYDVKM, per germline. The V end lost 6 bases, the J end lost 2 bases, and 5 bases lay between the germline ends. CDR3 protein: CASRGAYEQYV. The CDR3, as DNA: TGTGCCAGCAGGGGGGCCTACGAGCAGTACGTC.

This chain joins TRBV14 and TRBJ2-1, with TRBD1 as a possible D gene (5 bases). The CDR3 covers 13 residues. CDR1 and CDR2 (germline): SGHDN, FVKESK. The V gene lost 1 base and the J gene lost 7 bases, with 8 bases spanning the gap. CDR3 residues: CASSQGTRNEQFF. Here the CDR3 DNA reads TGTGCCAGCAGCCAAGGGACAAGGAATGAGCAGTTCTTC.

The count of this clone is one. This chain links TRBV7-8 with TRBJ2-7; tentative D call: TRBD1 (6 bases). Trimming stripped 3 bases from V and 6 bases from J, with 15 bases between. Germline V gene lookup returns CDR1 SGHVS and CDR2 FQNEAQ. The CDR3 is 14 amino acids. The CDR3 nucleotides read TGTGCCAGCAGCTTGACGACAGGACCACGCGAGCAGTACGTC. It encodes CASSLTTGPREQYV.

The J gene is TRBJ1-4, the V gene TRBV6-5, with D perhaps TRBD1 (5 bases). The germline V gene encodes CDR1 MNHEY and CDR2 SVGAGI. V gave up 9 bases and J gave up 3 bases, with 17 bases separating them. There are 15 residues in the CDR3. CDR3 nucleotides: TGTGCCAGGGGGCCCCTGGGGATAGCTAATGAAAAACTGTTTTTT. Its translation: CARGPLGIANEKLFF.

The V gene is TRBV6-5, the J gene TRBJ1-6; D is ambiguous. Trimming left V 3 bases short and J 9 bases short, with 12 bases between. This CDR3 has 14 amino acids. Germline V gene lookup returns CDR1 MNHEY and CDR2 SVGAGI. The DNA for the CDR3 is TGTGCCAGCAGTTATCGACACGGGATTTCACCCCTCCACTTT. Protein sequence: CASSYRHGISPLHF.